This TCR beta chain was captured by sequencing in a study of long-term antiretroviral therapy in people with HIV. Notes on the study in general: Someone took the blood between about 2003 and 2017, maybe while older ART regimens were in use. The study found that diversity rose after ART but stayed below transplant donor controls.

Details on this clone: No antigen is known for it.

Trimming took off 4 bases at V and 6 bases at J, with 14 bases between the two ends. Germline V lookup: CDR1 SQVTM, CDR2 ANQGSEA. This CDR3 has 13 residues. Survey-level resolution applied to immunoSEQ assay v3.0. Sequencing of each sample targeted about 35,000-55,000 T-cell genomes. The data were produced by immunoSEQ multiplex PCR, yet TCRdb's version contains in-frame clones alone and is incomplete. This sample has about 28,000 clones, with just under 80% found just once. Held in samples before DNA extraction were roughly 0.95-10 million cryopreserved PBMC. This specimen was unsorted PBMCs, taken 1.5 years before starting antiretroviral therapy. The TCR comes from a man between 18 and 35 years old with HIV. The chain has TRBV29-1 and TRBJ2-3; D unclear. Here the CDR3 reads CSVGRTTLDTQYF. CDR3 sequence (DNA): TGCAGCGTTGGACGGACGACTCTGGATACGCAGTATTTT.